This passage covers 23 T cell receptor beta chains from one sample sequenced in a study of blood T cell repertoires in COVID-19. Only in-frame clones appear in the TCRdb table, and some are missing; sequencing was by immunoSEQ multiplex PCR. This repertoire shows 97,000 or so clones, 90% found once; its top ten account for 1.7%. The sequenced sample consisted of peripheral blood. The receptors come from a man aged 55 to 70 with acute or convalescent COVID-19.

This clone occurred once. This rearrangement joins TRBV6-5 to TRBJ1-1, with 9 bases lining up with TRBD1. This CDR3 is built from 16 residues. Trimming removed 2 bases from V and 2 bases from J; junction bases left unmatched: 6. CDR1 and CDR2 from the germline V gene are MNHEY and SVGAGI. The CDR3 bases are TGTGCCAGCAGTTACGGGACAGGGCTTACTAACACTGAAGCTTTCTTT. Translated: CASSYGTGLTNTEAFF.

The chain combines TRBV6-5 with TRBJ1-4; the D gene is possibly TRBD1 (6 bases). The CDR3 extends over 14 amino acids. V dropped 6 bases and J dropped 6 bases, with 14 bases sitting between them. Germline V gene data show CDR1 as MNHEY and CDR2 as SVGAGI. In DNA form, the CDR3 reads TGTGCCAGCAGAGAGGGGGGGGGCCATGAAAAACTGTTTTTT. This sequence encodes CASREGGGHEKLFF.

This clone was seen a few times. V usage is TRBV5-5 and J usage is TRBJ2-7; D gene ambiguous. The CDR3 runs to 15 residues. V lost 4 bases and J lost 6, with 20 bases in between. Germline lookup yields CDR1 SGHKS and CDR2 YYEKEE (reference sequence). CDR3 sequence: CASSRVKASGGEQYF. The CDR3 nucleotides read TGTGCCAGCAGCCGAGTGAAAGCGTCGGGTGGCGAGCAGTACTTC.

The chain links TRBV15 to TRBJ1-1; no clear D gene. The CDR3 runs 12 residues. In germline, CDR1 is LNHNV, CDR2 YYDKDF (reference sequence). Trimming pared 8 bases from V and 1 base from J, leaving 8 bases between. CDR3 bases: TGTGCCACCCGGCGGGGGAACACTGAAGCTTTCTTT. The encoded protein is CATRRGNTEAFF.

The rearrangement joins TRBV2 to TRBJ1-1; TRBD1 might be the D (6 bases). This CDR3 is 15 amino acids long. V gave up 6 bases and J gave up 0 bases, with 14 bases separating them. In germline, CDR1 is SNHLY, CDR2 FYNNEI. This CDR3 is CASRPGTLMNTEAFF. The CDR3 nucleotides are TGTGCCAGCAGACCCGGGACACTAATGAACACTGAAGCTTTCTTT.

This clone was counted between two and nine times. This rearrangement joins TRBV7-6 to TRBJ1-6; the match to TRBD1 covers 7 bases. Trimming removed 2 bases from V and 4 bases from J; junction bases left unmatched: 8. The CDR3 has 17 residues. The germline V gene has CDR1 SGHVS and CDR2 FNYEAQ. CDR3 sequence (DNA): TGTGCCAGCAGCTTAAGGGGGCAGGGCTCGTATAATTCACCCCTCCACTTT. Translating it yields CASSLRGQGSYNSPLHF.

The V and J genes are TRBV25-1 and TRBJ1-2; D is ambiguous. Germline assignment: CDR1 MGHDK and CDR2 SYGVNS. The CDR3 spans 11 residues. V dropped 7 bases and J dropped 5 bases, with 8 bases sitting between them. DNA for the CDR3: TGTGCCAGCACCGGACTGTATGGCTACACCTTC. It translates to CASTGLYGYTF.

The chain couples TRBV3-1 (or the pseudogene TRBV3-2) to TRBJ1-3; a possible D gene is TRBD1 (5 bases). The ends were cut back, 0 bases at V and 0 bases at J, with 6 bases in the middle. The CDR3 totals 15 residues. Germline V CDR1 and CDR2: LGHDT, YNNKEL (reference sequence). This chain's CDR3 is CASSQEDSSGNTIYF. For the CDR3, the DNA is TGTGCCAGCAGCCAAGAAGACAGCTCTGGAAACACCATATATTTT.

The chain links TRBV4-1 to TRBJ1-2; 9 nucleotides line up with TRBD1. The ends lost 4 bases at V and 6 bases at J; junction bases unmatched: 6. The CDR3 consists of 14 residues. Germline V lookup: CDR1 MGHRA, CDR2 YSYEKL. The CDR3 DNA follows: TGCGCCAGCAGCCGAGCCGGGACAGGGAATGGCTACACCTTC. This gives the protein CASSRAGTGNGYTF.

This chain links TRBV7-2 with TRBJ1-1, with D tentatively TRBD1 (5 bases). V dropped 1 base and J dropped 0 bases, with 12 bases sitting between them. Germline CDR1 and CDR2: SGHTA and FQGNSA. The length of the CDR3 is 16 residues. CDR3 sequence: CASSLGAARVNTEAFF. The CDR3 DNA is TGTGCCAGCAGCTTAGGGGCCGCCAGGGTGAACACTGAAGCTTTCTTT.

The V and J genes are TRBV30 and TRBJ1-4, with 7 bases that match TRBD1. The CDR3 runs to 13 residues. Germline CDR1 and CDR2: GTSNPN and SVGIG (reference sequence). Germline trimming cut 3 bases from V and 7 bases from J; bases unmatched to any gene: 5. The CDR3 reads CAWSNQGGEKLFF. The CDR3 DNA is TGTGCCTGGAGCAATCAGGGGGGTGAAAAACTGTTTTTT.

The chain couples TRBV28 to TRBJ1-6; the D is unclear. The CDR3 has 14 residues. Germline-derived CDR1 and CDR2 are MDHEN and SYDVKM. Trimming pared 7 bases from V and 5 bases from J, leaving 12 bases between. For the CDR3, the DNA is TGTGCCAGCACCTCGCGACAAAATAATTCACCCCTCCACTTT. Protein: CASTSRQNNSPLHF.

The CDR3 region is CASSDSLGGTEAFF. Written as DNA, the CDR3 is TGTGCCAGCAGTGACTCGTTGGGGGGCACTGAAGCTTTCTTT. The chain has TRBV6-4 and TRBJ1-1; weak D call: TRBD1 (5 bases). The V and J ends lost 0 bases and 4 bases respectively, with 9 bases between them. CDR3 size: 14 residues. Germline V gene lookup returns CDR1 MRHNA and CDR2 SNTAGT.

The J gene is TRBJ1-2, the V gene TRBV5-1; 9 bases map to TRBD1. The CDR3 is 15 residues long. Germline lookup yields CDR1 SGHRS and CDR2 YFSETQ. The V segment lost 0 bases and the J segment 5 bases; nucleotides outside the gene matches: 5. The CDR3 region is CASSLAAGTGYGYTF. The CDR3 DNA follows: TGCGCCAGCAGCTTGGCCGCCGGGACAGGGTATGGCTACACCTTC.

This chain links TRBV6-4 with TRBJ1-2; D is perhaps TRBD1 (6 bases). The CDR3 has 12 residues. Trimming took off 10 bases at V and 3 bases at J, with 12 bases between the two ends. The germline CDR1 and CDR2 sequences are MRHNA and SNTAGT. The CDR3 protein is CATWTDYYGYTF. For the CDR3, the DNA is TGTGCCACCTGGACAGACTACTATGGCTACACCTTC.

The chain is built from TRBV5-6 and TRBJ2-1; D may be TRBD1 (6 bases). This CDR3 comprises 15 residues. In germline, CDR1 is SGHDT, CDR2 YYEEEE. Trimming stripped 4 bases from V and 0 bases from J, with 11 bases between. For the CDR3, the DNA is TGTGCCAGCAGCCGGGGACACAGCTCCTACAATGAGCAGTTCTTC. Amino acid sequence: CASSRGHSSYNEQFF.

The V gene is TRBV6-5, the J gene TRBJ2-1; maybe TRBD1 (6 bases). Germline lookup yields CDR1 MNHEY and CDR2 SVGAGI. CDR3 size: 15 residues. Trimming removed 6 bases from V and 7 bases from J, with 19 bases in between. CDR3 protein: CASRGANRYYNEQFF. CDR3 coding DNA: TGTGCCAGCAGGGGGGCCAACAGGTACTATAATGAGCAGTTCTTC.

V usage is TRBV3-1 (or the pseudogene TRBV3-2) and J usage is TRBJ2-3, with D possibly TRBD2 on 6 matching bases. The CDR3 covers 17 residues. Germline CDR1 reads LGHDT; CDR2 reads YNNKEL (reference sequence). Between the trimmed V and J ends, which lost 1 base and 0 bases, there was a span of 14 bases. For the CDR3, the DNA is TGTGCCAGCAGCCAAGCCGGCGGGGCAGCTAGCACAGATACGCAGTATTTT. It is translated as CASSQAGGAASTDTQYF.

The chain couples TRBV27 to TRBJ2-2; 7 bases fit TRBD2. The CDR3 spans 15 residues. Germline V gene sequence: CDR1 MNHEY, CDR2 SMNVEV (reference sequence). Trimming removed 6 bases from V and 7 bases from J; junction bases left unmatched: 11. The CDR3 DNA sequence: TGTGCCAGCAGACCCGGGGGGACCCTTCGCGGGGAGCTGTTTTTT. It yields the protein CASRPGGTLRGELFF.

This chain uses TRBV28 with TRBJ1-6; 11 nucleotides align to TRBD1. Trimming cost V 4 bases and J 11 bases; bases outside gene matches: 4. The CDR3 consists of 14 residues. Germline lookup yields CDR1 MDHEN and CDR2 SYDVKM. The CDR3 here is CASSWGTGGPPLHF. Written as DNA, the CDR3 is TGTGCCAGCAGTTGGGGGACAGGGGGGCCACCCCTCCACTTT.

In DNA, the CDR3 is TGTGCCAGCAGCCCTTCCGTCGGGACAGGGGCGGCTGAAGCTTTCTTT. This translates into CASSPSVGTGAAEAFF. This chain joins TRBV6-6 and TRBJ1-1; 10 bases fit TRBD1. The CDR3 loop spans 16 amino acids. The germline gives CDR1 MNHNY, CDR2 SVGAGI (reference sequence). J was trimmed by 6 bases and V by 6 bases; bases with no gene match: 13.

This clone was counted a single time. The chain is built from TRBV7-2 and TRBJ2-3, with 8 bases matching TRBD1. Germline V gene data show CDR1 as SGHTA and CDR2 as FQGNSA. This CDR3 comprises 14 residues. J was trimmed by 5 bases and V by 6 bases; bases with no gene match: 7. CDR3 sequence: CASRPQGALDTQYF. CDR3 DNA: TGTGCCAGCAGGCCTCAGGGGGCGTTAGATACGCAGTATTTT.

CDR3 loop: CASSKTTGDTEAFF. The DNA of the CDR3 is TGCGCCAGCAGCAAGACAACAGGGGACACTGAAGCTTTCTTT. V and J are TRBV10-1 and TRBJ1-1, with 7 bases fitting TRBD1. The germline V gene encodes CDR1 WNHNN and CDR2 SYGVQD (reference sequence). This CDR3 is 14 amino acids long. V was clipped by 6 bases and J by 3 bases; unmatched bases: 7.